This TCR beta chain derives from a study of blood T cell repertoires in COVID-19. Sequencing was performed with immunoSEQ multiplex PCR; in TCRdb, only in-frame clones are kept and a portion is missing. This table holds some 240,000 clones, more than 75% found once. This sequence originates from a woman between 70 and 85 years old with COVID-19, enrolled during active disease. Sequencing was performed on peripheral blood.

The CDR3 sequence is CASSIVRGGQPQHF. In DNA, the CDR3 is TGTGCCAGTAGTATAGTTAGGGGAGGTCAGCCCCAGCATTTT. V usage is TRBV19 and J usage is TRBJ1-5; weak D call: TRBD1 (5 bases). Germline loops: CDR1 LNHDA, CDR2 SQIVND (reference sequence). Trimming took off 1 base at V and 6 bases at J, with 10 bases between the two ends. This CDR3 comprises 14 residues.